This T cell receptor beta chain is drawn from a study of CD8 T cells in Susac syndrome. As for the study in general: Sequenced Susac syndrome patients included over five with active disease and 8 or 9 who were in remission.

A remark on this clonotype: Its antigen is as yet unknown.

Reverse transcription used about 0.45 to 1 ug RNA and random hexamers. TCRdb reanalysed the immunoSEQ multiplex PCR reads using MiXCR and keeps one entry per CDR3 protein. The sample lists some 180,000 distinct CDR3 sequences; 75% to 95% were seen once. While CD8+ and CD4+ T cells were isolated negatively, TEMRA cells were enriched by FACS. Study-wide findings and caveats: In Susac syndrome, CD4+ T cell repertoires lacked any clonal expansion.

Sequenced sample: CD4+ T cells from PBMCs. This receptor was identified in a human donor with Susac syndrome.

CDR3 amino acids: CASSSTPLNTEAFF. In DNA form, the CDR3 reads TGTGCCAGCAGTTCCACACCGCTCAACACTGAAGCTTTCTTT. The chain recombines TRBV6-6 with TRBJ1-1; D not certain. The length of the CDR3 is 14 residues. Germline-derived CDR1 and CDR2 are MNHNY and SVGAGI (reference sequence). Trimming shortened V by 4 bases and J by 2 bases, and 11 bases separated the two germline ends.